This is a list of T cell receptor beta chains from one sample in a study of response to subunit inactivated influenza vaccine. TCRdb ran MiXCR on the RT-PCR reads and lists one entry per CDR3 protein. The data show roughly 780,000 distinct CDR3 sequences, with about 18% seen just once and roughly a tenth held by the top ten. Specimen: PBMCs from blood, collected around 5 days after vaccination. All receptors derive from a man aged 50 to 60 who received an inactivated influenza vaccine. CDR3s include the opening cysteine and the closing phenylalanine or tryptophan. Each record gives: D gene, clone size, J gene, V gene, CDR3 protein, CDR3 DNA. A D gene is named only where the DNA matches it firmly. The size of a clone is reported for some rows only, either as once, few or many, or as a class for expanded clones.

TRBD2 - TRBJ2-3 TRBV5-4 CASSLRVAGGPNTQYF TGTGCCAGCAGCCTGCGGGTTGCGGGAGGGCCGAATACGCAGTATTTT
TRBD2 few TRBJ2-1 TRBV12-3/TRBV12-4 CASSLTSGNINEQFF TGTGCCAGCAGCCTTACTAGCGGGAATATCAATGAGCAGTTCTTC
TRBD2 few TRBJ2-1 TRBV20-1 CSARVLGLATNEQFF TGCAGTGCTAGAGTATTGGGACTAGCAACCAATGAGCAGTTCTTC
- - TRBJ2-5 TRBV7-2 CASSLSQTQYF TGTGCCAGCAGCTTATCGCAGACCCAGTACTTC
TRBD1 many TRBJ2-7 TRBV10-3 CAIRRQGAGEQYF TGTGCCATCAGGCGACAGGGGGCTGGCGAGCAGTACTTC
- many TRBJ2-7 TRBV7-2 CASSLALYEQYF TGTGCCAGCAGCTTAGCCCTCTACGAGCAGTACTTC
- few TRBJ2-1 TRBV5-1 CASSLSSLVEQFF TGCGCCAGCAGCTTGTCGTCGCTAGTCGAACAGTTCTTC
- - TRBJ2-1 TRBV24-1 CATSDKGRVGDEQFF TGTGCCACCAGTGATAAAGGCAGGGTCGGGGATGAGCAGTTCTTC
- few TRBJ2-4 TRBV7-2 CASTLPMGDIQYF TGTGCCAGCACCCTCCCAATGGGGGACATTCAGTACTTC
- few TRBJ2-3 TRBV5-6 CASSLGSQLTDTQYF TGTGCCAGCAGCTTGGGGAGCCAACTCACAGATACGCAGTATTTT
TRBD2 - TRBJ2-1 TRBV12-3/TRBV12-4 CASRALGTSGYNEQFF TGTGCCAGCAGGGCCCTAGGGACTAGCGGTTACAATGAGCAGTTCTTC
- - TRBJ1-2 TRBV4-3 CASSQDPQQAYGYTF TGCGCCAGCAGCCAAGATCCTCAACAGGCCTATGGCTACACCTTC
TRBD1 - TRBJ1-1 TRBV12-3/TRBV12-4 CASSPQGAQTEAFF TGTGCCAGCAGCCCTCAGGGGGCGCAGACTGAAGCTTTCTTT
- many TRBJ1-2 TRBV9 CASSTGQSSYSGYTF TGTGCCAGCAGCACCGGACAGAGCTCTTATAGTGGCTACACCTTC
- few TRBJ2-5 TRBV12-3/TRBV12-4 CASSRSPPETQYF TGTGCCAGCAGCCGTAGCCCACCAGAGACCCAGTACTTC
- few TRBJ2-5 TRBV2 CASSATGKETQYF TGTGCCAGCAGTGCCACAGGGAAGGAGACCCAGTACTTC
- - TRBJ2-2 TRBV20-1 CSAQSNSGPGELFF TGCAGTGCCCAATCAAATAGCGGACCGGGGGAGCTGTTTTTT
TRBD1 - TRBJ1-1 TRBV29-1 CSVPRPGTGGRGTEAFF TGCAGCGTCCCCCGTCCCGGGACAGGGGGAAGAGGCACTGAAGCTTTCTTT
- - TRBJ2-1 TRBV5-6 CASSLNSGRQFF TGTGCCAGCAGCTTGAATTCGGGGCGGCAGTTCTTC
- - TRBJ1-6 TRBV4-1 CASSRNNSPLHF TGCGCCAGCAGCAGGAATAATTCACCCCTCCACTTT
- - TRBJ2-7 TRBV28 CASRRGQTTGAYEQYF TGTGCCAGCAGGCGGGGACAGACGACGGGCGCCTACGAGCAGTACTTC
- few TRBJ2-1 TRBV7-2 CASTVRGGASYNEQFF TGTGCCAGCACCGTCAGGGGAGGTGCCTCCTACAATGAGCAGTTCTTC
- - TRBJ1-1 TRBV7-2 CASSYGGGWPTEAFF TGTGCCAGCAGCTATGGGGGCGGGTGGCCCACTGAAGCTTTCTTT
- few TRBJ1-2 TRBV15 CATSRDQDGYGGYTF TGTGCCACCAGCAGAGATCAGGACGGATATGGTGGCTACACCTTC
TRBD1 few TRBJ2-7 TRBV4-3 CASSQDWTGNFYEQYF TGCGCCAGCAGCCAAGACTGGACAGGGAATTTTTACGAGCAGTACTTC
- once TRBJ2-7 TRBV7-2 CASSLVGGGSHYEQYF TGTGCCAGCAGCTTAGTCGGGGGCGGATCCCACTACGAGCAGTACTTC
- many TRBJ2-7 TRBV12-3/TRBV12-4 CASSLGTGTYEQYF TGCGCCAGCAGCTTGGGGACGGGGACCTACGAGCAGTACTTC
TRBD2 - TRBJ2-7 TRBV20-1 CSARDVTSGYTYEQYF TGCAGTGCTAGAGATGTGACTAGCGGGTATACCTACGAGCAGTACTTC
- - TRBJ2-1 TRBV7-9 CASSLELPYNEQFF TGTGCCAGCAGCTTAGAACTCCCCTACAATGAGCAGTTCTTC
TRBD2 - TRBJ2-5 TRBV20-1 CSASSGQAGGIETQYF TGCAGTGCCTCGTCAGGGCAGGCGGGGGGAATAGAGACCCAGTACTTC
TRBD2 - TRBJ2-2 TRBV2 CASSDHLAGAGTGELFF TGTGCCAGCAGTGACCACCTAGCGGGGGCCGGCACCGGGGAGCTGTTTTTT
- few TRBJ2-3 TRBV19 CASTTRKSDPPDTQYF TGTGCCAGTACCACAAGGAAGAGCGACCCTCCAGATACGCAGTATTTT
- few TRBJ1-4 TRBV24-1 CATSDFPPEKLFF TGTGCCACCAGTGATTTTCCTCCGGAAAAACTGTTTTTT
TRBD1 - TRBJ2-5 TRBV7-3 CASSARQGETQYF TGTGCCAGCAGCGCACGACAGGGGGAGACCCAGTACTTC
TRBD1 - TRBJ2-1 TRBV5-5 CASRNPGGRYNEQFF TGTGCCAGCAGGAATCCAGGGGGTAGATACAATGAGCAGTTCTTC
TRBD2 - TRBJ2-7 TRBV11-2 CASSLRDSPLAGVSYEQYF TGTGCCAGCAGCCTAAGGGACAGTCCTTTAGCGGGGGTTTCCTACGAGCAGTACTTC
- - TRBJ2-7 TRBV7-2 CASSLESGNYEQYF TGTGCCAGCAGCTTAGAGTCAGGGAACTACGAGCAGTACTTC
TRBD2 few TRBJ2-1 TRBV20-1 CSAMGLDAEQFF TGCAGTGCAATGGGACTAGACGCTGAGCAGTTCTTC
- - TRBJ2-2 TRBV5-6 CASSFRHSGTNTGELFF TGTGCCAGCAGCTTTAGACATAGCGGCACCAACACCGGGGAGCTGTTTTTT
- - TRBJ1-3 TRBV7-2 CASSLRGGGNTIYF TGTGCCAGCAGCCTCAGGGGTGGGGGAAACACCATATATTTT
- few TRBJ1-1 TRBV3-1 CASSQTGIRDTEAFF TGTGCCAGCAGCCAAACCGGCATACGGGACACTGAAGCTTTCTTT
- - TRBJ2-6 TRBV12-3/TRBV12-4 CASSRTAPTAGANVLTF TGTGCCAGCAGCCGGACAGCACCGACGGCTGGGGCCAACGTCCTGACTTTC
- many TRBJ2-1 TRBV20-1 CSARDPGSVSYNEQFF TGCAGTGCTAGAGATCCGGGAAGTGTTTCCTACAATGAGCAGTTCTTC
- - TRBJ2-5 TRBV20-1 CSPRLEETQYF TGCAGCCCGAGGTTGGAAGAGACCCAGTACTTC
- - TRBJ2-1 TRBV20-1 CSASGGGAGEQFF TGCAGTGCTAGTGGTGGGGGGGCCGGAGAGCAGTTCTTC
- few TRBJ2-1 TRBV5-1 CASRLGLLPPYNEQFF TGCGCCAGCAGACTTGGACTATTGCCACCCTACAATGAGCAGTTCTTC
- - TRBJ2-7 TRBV20-1 CSARIPLLSGSRVYEQYF TGCAGTGCTAGAATTCCGCTACTTAGCGGAAGCCGGGTCTACGAGCAGTACTTC